This entry is about one T cell receptor beta chain. What it binds is unknown. Researchers ran the PCR with 60 Vbeta and 13 Jbeta primers. Using immunoSEQ multiplex PCR, the repertoire was profiled, and TCRdb retains in-frame clones only, with some absent. This sample has about 200,000 clones, with 82% found just once. These data are taken from a study of cytomegalovirus exposure and HLA in healthy donors. Study findings and constraints: A later analysis linked some 17,000 TCR beta sequences to HLA alleles at 0.05 false discovery rate.

The specimen sequenced was PBMCs. The sequence was collected from a man aged 40-50 years in good health and CMV-seropositive.

CDR3 sequence: CASQRGGSLEQYF. The DNA of the CDR3 is TGTGCCAGCCAACGGGGGGGGTCCTTGGAGCAGTACTTC. The chain combines TRBV6-1 with TRBJ2-7; 8 positions agree with TRBD2. The V segment lost 8 bases and the J segment 7 bases; nucleotides outside the gene matches: 10. The germline V gene has CDR1 MNHNS and CDR2 SASEGT. The CDR3 is 13 amino acids.